These 27 T cell receptor beta chains came from one sample sequenced in a study of T cells after yellow fever vaccination (dated by TCRdb to between 2017 and 2020). What this sample's treatment or condition label stands for: live attenuated yellow fever vaccine strain. The library was produced with 5' RACE. The instrument was an Illumina HiSeq 2500. TCRdb trimmed public reads at Q25 via fastp, called clones via MiXCR and kept in-frame beta chains. Entries that share a CDR3 protein sequence are merged under the most common genes and DNA. The sample table lists approximately 250,000 distinct CDR3 sequences, 6.5% to 7.5% of them with a count of one. Of the sample, 0.8% to 1.2% falls within the top ten clones. The source material was CD4+ T cells sorted from PBMCs, sampled on the day of the yellow fever booster vaccination. The receptors originated from a young man who received the YFV17D yellow fever vaccine.

This clonotype was counted many times. The CDR3 reads CASSLGTSGISYEQYF. The DNA of the CDR3 is TGTGCCAGCAGCCTCGGGACTAGCGGTATCTCCTACGAGCAGTACTTC. This chain uses TRBV5-6 with TRBJ2-7; 11 bases agree with TRBD2. The V and J ends lost 4 bases and 0 bases, in that order; junction bases with no gene match: 6. The CDR3 runs 16 residues. Germline V gene lookup returns CDR1 SGHDT and CDR2 YYEEEE. Together with reference TRBV5-6 and TRBJ2-7, the CDR3 gives the full variable domain: DAGVTQSPTHLIKTRGQQVTLRCSPKSGHDTVSWYQQALGQGPQFIFQYYEEEERQRGNFPDRFSGHQFPNYSSELNVNALLLGDSALYLCASSLGTSGISYEQYFGPGTRLTVT.

The chain recombines TRBV20-1 with TRBJ2-1; 7 nucleotides agree with TRBD1. The CDR3 has 13 amino acids. Germline V gives CDR1 DFQATT, CDR2 SNEGSKA (reference sequence). V was clipped by 6 bases and J by 6 bases; unmatched bases: 8. CDR3 sequence (DNA): TGCAGTGCCTACGGGGCAGGGGGCAATGAGCAGTTCTTC. Translated, it gives CSAYGAGGNEQFF.

The table lists this clonotype with a few counts. The genes are TRBV11-2 and TRBJ2-2, with a possible D match to TRBD2 (5 bases). Trimming shortened V by 3 bases and J by 5 bases, and 7 bases separated the two germline ends. The V gene's germline CDR1 is SGHAT and CDR2 FQNNGV. This CDR3 contains 13 residues. The CDR3 is CASSFGVTGELFF. CDR3 nucleotides: TGTGCCAGCAGCTTCGGGGTAACCGGGGAGCTGTTTTTT.

Remarks on this clonotype: A much larger clone sits a single nucleotide away, making a read error possible. This chain uses TRBV18 with TRBJ2-1; TRBD2 is a possible D gene (5 bases). V lost 5 bases to trimming and J lost 2 bases, with 22 bases between them. CDR3 length equals 18 residues. Germline CDR1 and CDR2: KGHSH and LQKENI. The CDR3, as DNA: TGTGCCAGCTCAGCTCTTCCTACCTCTAGCTGGGCCTACAATGAGCAGTTCTTC. It yields the protein CASSALPTSSWAYNEQFF.

The gene calls are TRBV29-1 and TRBJ2-3; possibly TRBD2 for D (5 bases). CDR1 and CDR2 (germline): SQVTM, ANQGSEA. V shed 5 bases and J shed 3 bases, with 15 bases lying between them. This CDR3 spans 14 amino acids. The CDR3 is CSVSARLQTDTQYF. CDR3 coding DNA: TGCAGCGTTTCGGCAAGACTACAAACAGATACGCAGTATTTT.

This clonotype was observed a handful of times. The chain employs TRBV5-1 and TRBJ2-1, with a possible D match to TRBD2 (5 bases). Trimming removed 3 bases at V and 7 bases at J, with 26 bases between. There are 18 residues in the CDR3. In germline, CDR1 is SGHRS, CDR2 YFSETQ. CDR3 loop: CASSYGVADYTVVNEQFF. Here the CDR3 DNA reads TGCGCCAGCAGCTACGGAGTAGCCGACTATACGGTCGTTAATGAGCAGTTCTTC. Combining the CDR3 with reference TRBV5-1 and TRBJ2-1 gives the whole variable domain KAGVTQTPRYLIKTRGQQVTLSCSPISGHRSVSWYQQTPGQGLQFLFEYFSETQRNKGNFPGRFSGRQFSNSRSEMNVSTLELGDSALYLCASSYGVADYTVVNEQFFGPGTRLTVL.

This clonotype was seen a few times. The rearrangement uses TRBV6-1 and TRBJ2-4; perhaps TRBD1 as D (5 bases). The CDR3 is made up of 16 amino acids. V lost 4 bases, J lost 1 base, and 14 bases lay in between. Germline CDR1 reads MNHNS; CDR2 reads SASEGT. DNA for the CDR3: TGTGCCAGCAGTGGGGGCCCGCCCCAGGCCAAAAACATTCAGTACTTC. Its protein is CASSGGPPQAKNIQYF.

There are a few counts of this clonotype. The chain couples TRBV6-2 or TRBV6-3 to TRBJ1-5; TRBD1 is a possible D gene (6 bases). Deletions cut 2 bases from V and 4 bases from J, with 12 bases between. The CDR3 covers 15 residues. CDR1 and CDR2 (germline): MNHEY, SVGEGT. The CDR3 loop reads CASSYSGGTNQPQHF. CDR3 bases: TGTGCCAGCAGTTACAGCGGGGGCACTAATCAGCCCCAGCATTTT.

This clonotype was found many times. The CDR3 sequence is CASSGRGAYNEQFF. The CDR3 nucleotides are TGTGCCAGCAGTGGGCGGGGGGCCTACAATGAGCAGTTCTTC. V is TRBV2 and J is TRBJ2-1; 8 bases match TRBD2. The CDR3 totals 14 residues. After removal of 4 bases from V and 2 bases from J, the junction contained 1 base not matched to a gene. Per the germline V gene, CDR1 is SNHLY and CDR2 is FYNNEI.

This clonotype has just a few counts. This rearrangement joins TRBV6-5 to TRBJ2-1; TRBD2 matches at 7 bases. The germline CDR1 and CDR2 sequences are MNHEY and SVGAGI. The junction had 9 bases not matched to a gene; V was cut back by 3 bases and J by 7 bases. This CDR3 spans 15 amino acids. In nucleotides, the CDR3 is TGTGCCAGCAGTTATTCGGGGAGGGCCGGAAATGAGCAGTTCTTC. Amino acid sequence: CASSYSGRAGNEQFF.

This clonotype was seen a few times. The V and J genes are TRBV9 and TRBJ2-5; possible D gene TRBD2, 5 bases. Between the trimmed V and J ends, which lost 4 bases and 4 bases, there was a span of 17 bases. CDR1 and CDR2 from the germline V gene are SGDLS and YYNGEE. The CDR3 contains 15 residues. CDR3 bases: TGTGCCAGCAGCCCCCGGAAGTCGGCGGGAGAGACCCAGTACTTC. Translated: CASSPRKSAGETQYF. Combining the CDR3 with reference TRBV9 and TRBJ2-5 gives the whole variable domain DSGVTQTPKHLITATGQRVTLRCSPRSGDLSVYWYQQSLDQGLQFLIQYYNGEERAKGNILERFSAQQFPDLHSELNLSSLELGDSALYFCASSPRKSAGETQYFGPGTRLLVL.

This clonotype was detected only a few times. The chain carries TRBV20-1 and TRBJ2-5, with TRBD1 matching over 8 bases. Germline lookup yields CDR1 DFQATT and CDR2 SNEGSKA (reference sequence). The V segment lost 5 bases and the J segment 5 bases; nucleotides outside the gene matches: 10. The CDR3 has 14 residues. The CDR3 region has the DNA TGCAGTGCTTTGAGGACAGGGAGGCTGGAGACCCAGTACTTC. Encoded protein: CSALRTGRLETQYF.

This chain uses TRBV7-2 with TRBJ2-1, with 7 bases aligning to TRBD2. This CDR3 is built from 12 residues. Germline V gene lookup returns CDR1 SGHTA and CDR2 FQGNSA. Trimming cost V 8 bases and J 15 bases; bases outside gene matches: 13. CDR3 sequence (DNA): TGTGCCAGCGGGGGGGAAGGCCCCCGACGGTTCTTC. It is translated as CASGGEGPRRFF.

Details on this clonotype: A much larger clone sits a single nucleotide away, making a read error possible. The J gene is TRBJ1-2, the V gene TRBV14, with D hard to call. The CDR3 has 15 residues. Per germline, CDR1 SGHDN and CDR2 FVKESK. In DNA, the CDR3 is TGTGCCAGCAGCCCGAAGTGGACGGCCATCTATGTCTACACCTTC. Translation: CASSPKWTAIYVYTF.

This clonotype was recorded many times. The chain is built from TRBV28 and TRBJ2-1; TRBD2 is a possible D gene (5 bases). Trimming left V 2 bases short and J 7 bases short, with 9 bases between. The V gene's germline CDR1 is MDHEN and CDR2 SYDVKM. The length of the CDR3 is 13 residues. CDR3 sequence reads: CASSLVASNEQFF. CDR3 bases: TGTGCCAGCAGTTTAGTAGCGAGTAATGAGCAGTTCTTC.

This chain links TRBV12-3 or TRBV12-4 with TRBJ2-1; 11 nucleotides align to TRBD1. V was pared by 8 bases and J by 6 bases, with 3 bases of the junction left unmatched. The CDR3 is made up of 13 amino acids. The CDR3 region has the DNA TGTGCCAGCCGGGACAGGGGGGTCAATGAGCAGTTCTTC. Translated, it gives CASRDRGVNEQFF.

This clonotype was counted many times. The rearrangement links TRBV7-9 to TRBJ2-7, with D uncertain. CDR3 length equals 12 residues. CDR1 is SEHNR and CDR2 is FQNEAQ in the germline V gene (reference sequence). V lost 2 bases to trimming and J lost 4 bases, with 6 bases between them. The CDR3 here is CASSLKSYEQYF. The CDR3, as DNA: TGTGCCAGCAGCTTAAAATCTTACGAGCAGTACTTC.

This clonotype was counted a few times. The CDR3 DNA reads as TGCGCCAGCAGCCAAGGGGGGAGGCAGGGAGGAAGTTACGAGCAGTACTTC. This sequence encodes CASSQGGRQGGSYEQYF. This sequence joins TRBV4-3 and TRBJ2-7; weak D call: TRBD2 (6 bases). Germline loops: CDR1 LGHNA, CDR2 YSLEER. The CDR3 totals 17 residues. V was shortened by 1 base and J by 4 bases, with 20 bases between the two germline ends.

This clonotype was seen ten or more times. This chain links TRBV7-8 with TRBJ2-1; D is ambiguous. CDR3 size: 14 residues. Per the germline V gene, CDR1 is SGHVS and CDR2 is FQNEAQ. Trimming pared 0 bases from V and 8 bases from J, leaving 11 bases between. CDR3: CASSLALQKDEQFF. CDR3 nucleotide sequence: TGTGCCAGCAGCTTAGCCCTCCAAAAGGATGAGCAGTTCTTC.

This clonotype was detected many times. This chain's CDR3 is CASSFGTSTQYF. The CDR3 nucleotides are TGTGCCAGCAGTTTCGGGACCTCGACCCAGTACTTC. The chain has TRBV7-8 and TRBJ2-5; perhaps D is TRBD1 or TRBD2 (5 bases each). There are 12 residues in the CDR3. The V end lost 6 bases, the J end lost 7 bases, and 12 bases lay between the germline ends. Germline assignment: CDR1 SGHVS and CDR2 FQNEAQ. Full variable domain (rest looked up from reference TRBV7-8 and TRBJ2-5): GAGVSQSPRYKVAKRGQDVALRCDPISGHVSLFWYQQALGQGPEFLTYFQNEAQLDKSGLPSDRFFAERPEGSVSTLKIQRTQQEDSAVYLCASSFGTSTQYFGPGTRLLVL.

V usage is TRBV5-4 and J usage is TRBJ2-1; TRBD2 is a possible D gene (6 bases). Per the germline V gene, CDR1 is SGHNT and CDR2 is YYREEE (reference sequence). The V end lost 4 bases, the J end lost 13 bases, and 15 bases lay between the germline ends. This CDR3 contains 12 residues. In DNA form, the CDR3 reads TGTGCCAGCAGCCCTCCTGGGCGGGAACAGTTCTTC. Translating it yields CASSPPGREQFF.

This clonotype was observed many times. The J gene is TRBJ1-4, the V gene TRBV20-1, with a possible D match to TRBD1 (5 bases). V was trimmed by 0 bases and J by 8 bases, leaving 13 bases between them. Germline-derived CDR1 and CDR2 are DFQATT and SNEGSKA (reference sequence). This CDR3 is built from 14 residues. The CDR3 DNA sequence: TGCAGTGCTAGAGATCTGAGGGGTGGAGAAAAACTGTTTTTT. Protein: CSARDLRGGEKLFF.

This clonotype was observed at least ten times. In DNA form, the CDR3 reads TGTGCCACCAGTGGACGACGTGTGGGGGGATACCAAGAGACCCAGTACTTC. Protein: CATSGRRVGGYQETQYF. The genes are TRBV24-1 and TRBJ2-5; tentatively, D is TRBD2 (6 bases). The ends were cut back, 5 bases at V and 0 bases at J, with 18 bases in the middle. Germline-derived CDR1 and CDR2 are KGHDR and SFDVKD. The CDR3 sequence is 17 residues long.

J is TRBJ2-1 and V is TRBV9; TRBD2 matches 8 bases. Germline CDR1 is SGDLS and CDR2 is YYNGEE. V lost 3 bases and J lost 8; bases outside the gene matches: 7. CDR3 length equals 14 residues. The CDR3 sequence: CASSAGTRSHEQFF. CDR3 nucleotide sequence: TGTGCCAGCAGCGCGGGGACTAGAAGCCATGAGCAGTTCTTC.

The chain joins TRBV5-4 to TRBJ2-7; maybe TRBD1 (6 bases). This CDR3 comprises 15 residues. Trimming left V 4 bases short and J 3 bases short, with 17 bases between. Per germline, CDR1 SGHNT and CDR2 YYREEE (reference sequence). The CDR3 reads CASSLQGKQGYEQYF. CDR3 nucleotides: TGTGCCAGCAGCCTACAGGGAAAGCAGGGCTACGAGCAGTACTTC.

This clonotype was observed many times. The chain carries TRBV15 and TRBJ2-7; D is perhaps TRBD1 (5 bases). Germline values: CDR1 LNHNV, CDR2 YYDKDF (reference sequence). Trimming shortened V by 5 bases and J by 1 base, and 12 bases separated the two germline ends. This CDR3 comprises 14 residues. CDR3 region: CATSSAQGSYEQYF. For the CDR3, the DNA is TGTGCCACCAGCTCGGCCCAGGGTTCCTACGAGCAGTACTTC.

Ten or more counts support this clonotype. The rearrangement uses TRBV12-3 or TRBV12-4 and TRBJ1-2, with 10 bases fitting TRBD1. V lost 1 base to trimming and J lost 2 bases; unmatched junction nucleotides: 1. The CDR3 sequence is 15 residues long. CDR3 region: CASSLGTGGNYGYTF. In DNA form, the CDR3 reads TGTGCCAGCAGTTTAGGGACAGGGGGAAACTATGGCTACACCTTC.